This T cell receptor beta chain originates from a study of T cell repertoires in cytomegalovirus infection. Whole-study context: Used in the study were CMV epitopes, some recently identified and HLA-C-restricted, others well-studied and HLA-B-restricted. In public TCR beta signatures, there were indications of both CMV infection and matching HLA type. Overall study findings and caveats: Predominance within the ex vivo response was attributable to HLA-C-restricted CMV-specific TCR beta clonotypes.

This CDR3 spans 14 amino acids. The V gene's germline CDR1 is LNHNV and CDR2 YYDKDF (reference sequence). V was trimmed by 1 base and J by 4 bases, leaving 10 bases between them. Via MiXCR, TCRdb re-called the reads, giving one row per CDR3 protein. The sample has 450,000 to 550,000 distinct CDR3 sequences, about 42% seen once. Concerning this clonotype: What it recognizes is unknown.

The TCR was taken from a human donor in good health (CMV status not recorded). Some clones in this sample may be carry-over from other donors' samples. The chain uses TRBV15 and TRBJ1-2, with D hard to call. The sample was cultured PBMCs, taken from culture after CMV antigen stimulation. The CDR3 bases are TGTGCCACCAGCAGAGGACGGTCACCCTATGGCTACACCTTC. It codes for CATSRGRSPYGYTF.